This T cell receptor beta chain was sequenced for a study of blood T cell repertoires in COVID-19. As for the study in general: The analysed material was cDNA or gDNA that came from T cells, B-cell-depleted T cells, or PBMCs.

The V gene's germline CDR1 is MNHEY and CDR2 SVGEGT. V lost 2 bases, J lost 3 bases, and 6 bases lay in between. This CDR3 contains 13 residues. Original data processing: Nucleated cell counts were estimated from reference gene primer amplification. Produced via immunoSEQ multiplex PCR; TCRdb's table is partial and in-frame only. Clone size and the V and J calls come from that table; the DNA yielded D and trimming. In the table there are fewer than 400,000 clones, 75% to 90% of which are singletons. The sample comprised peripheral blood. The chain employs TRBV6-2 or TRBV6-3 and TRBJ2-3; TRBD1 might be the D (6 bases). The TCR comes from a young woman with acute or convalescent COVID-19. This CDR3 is CASSYQGTDTQYF. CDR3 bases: TGTGCCAGCAGTTACCAGGGGACAGATACGCAGTATTTT.